A single sample is the source of the 5 T cell receptor beta chains below, sequenced in a study of beta chain features in type 1 diabetes. These receptors' antigens are unknown. Expressed TCRB transcripts got sequenced, as all isolated RNA was reverse transcribed. Method: immunoSEQ multiplex PCR; TCRdb's copy keeps in-frame clones and lacks some. The sample consists of roughly 50,000 clones, roughly 39% of them appearing once. The study, taken as a whole, reports: When Type 1 diabetes patients were examined, their TCRB CDR3s proved moderately but significantly shorter in all four CD4+ subsets.

What was sequenced was Tregs from blood. The receptors come from a man aged 25 to 40 with type 1 diabetes.

The chain has TRBV11-2 and TRBJ2-7; TRBD2 matches 7 bases. This CDR3 is built from 15 residues. Germline values: CDR1 SGHAT, CDR2 FQNNGV. The V gene end was trimmed by 1 base and the J gene end by 3 bases; junction bases not matched to a gene: 6. CDR3 protein: CASSLGRGGSYEQYF. For the CDR3, the DNA is TGTGCCAGCAGCTTAGGGCGGGGCGGGAGCTACGAGCAGTACTTC.

The rearrangement joins TRBV7-8 to TRBJ2-1; D uncertain. Between the trimmed V and J ends, which lost 5 bases and 12 bases, there was a span of 14 bases. The germline gives CDR1 SGHVS, CDR2 FQNEAQ. The CDR3 is 12 residues long. CDR3 DNA: TGTGCCAGCAGCCCATCGTTGGCCTGGCAGTTCTTC. Translated: CASSPSLAWQFF.

This rearrangement joins TRBV28 to TRBJ2-1; the match to TRBD2 covers 7 bases. CDR3 length: 14 residues. Germline-derived CDR1 and CDR2 are MDHEN and SYDVKM. J was trimmed by 4 bases and V by 4 bases; bases with no gene match: 4. This CDR3 is CASSWRGGYNEQFF. The CDR3 region has the DNA TGTGCCAGCAGTTGGCGCGGGGGATACAATGAGCAGTTCTTC.

Only one count was recorded for this clone. V and J are TRBV7-3 and TRBJ1-1, with unresolved D. Trimming left V 1 base short and J 0 bases short, with 9 bases between. The CDR3 is 15 amino acids. CDR1 SGHTA and CDR2 FQGTGA come from the germline V gene. This CDR3 is CASSLILSVNTEAFF. The CDR3 coding sequence is TGTGCCAGCAGCTTAATATTATCTGTGAACACTGAAGCTTTCTTT.

This clone has a handful of counts. The rearrangement uses TRBV5-4 and TRBJ2-1, with TRBD2 matching 10 bases. The V segment lost 5 bases and the J segment 3 bases; nucleotides outside the gene matches: 14. CDR1 is SGHNT, CDR2 YYREEE, per germline (reference sequence). This CDR3 contains 18 residues. CDR3 amino acids: CASSTRRASGSSYNEQFF. The CDR3, as DNA: TGTGCCAGCAGTACCCGACGTGCTAGCGGGAGTAGCTACAATGAGCAGTTCTTC.